This T cell receptor (beta chain) appears in the sequencing data of a study of post-analysis software for immune sequencing data. Whole-study results and caveats: A handful of TRBV segments, including TRBV5-6, TRBV5-1 and TRBV20-1, were more frequent in patients than controls.

This clonotype was seen more than once but under ten times. Its antigen is unknown. The CDR3 sequence is 15 residues long. V shed 4 bases and J shed 1 base, with 11 bases lying between them. Germline CDR1 is SGHVS and CDR2 is FQNEAQ. Unique-molecular-identifier-tagged TCR beta cDNA libraries were used. TCRdb ran MiXCR on the PCR reads and lists one entry per CDR3 protein. The table shows a few hundred thousand distinct CDR3 sequences, with 30% to 40% occurring only once. The J gene is TRBJ2-1, the V gene TRBV7-8; D gene ambiguous. Material for sequencing was blood. This receptor was taken from a girl aged 2-10 years with multiple sclerosis. In DNA, the CDR3 is TGTGCCAGCAGCTCAAAGGTAGGATCCTACAATGAGCAGTTCTTC. Amino acid sequence: CASSSKVGSYNEQFF.